One and the same sample provided the 20 T cell receptor beta chains below, sequenced in a study of beta chain features in type 1 diabetes. Broader study findings: There was a moderate but significant shortening of TCRB CDR3s in all four CD4+ subsets of Type 1 diabetes patients.

Reverse transcription of all isolated RNA meant that expressed TCRB transcripts were sequenced. Using immunoSEQ multiplex PCR, the repertoire was profiled, and TCRdb retains in-frame clones only, with some absent. This table has 240,000 or so clones, approximately 15% appearing once. No antigen has been identified for these receptors. Sequencing was performed on naive CD4+ T cells from blood. Every receptor here comes from a man aged 25-45 years with type 1 diabetes.

This clone was detected only a few times. The chain links TRBV5-4 to TRBJ1-2; 9 nucleotides line up with TRBD1. This CDR3 region has 16 residues. Per the germline V gene, CDR1 is SGHNT and CDR2 is YYREEE (reference sequence). J was trimmed by 2 bases and V by 0 bases; bases with no gene match: 5. CDR3 sequence reads: CASSLVPGQGNYGYTF. CDR3 bases: TGTGCCAGCAGCTTGGTCCCGGGACAGGGAAACTATGGCTACACCTTC.

In its sample, this clone was seen a few times. The V gene is TRBV27, the J gene TRBJ2-1, with 8 positions matching TRBD2. Unmatched junction bases numbered 8, after V lost 3 bases and J lost 7 bases. The germline V gene has CDR1 MNHEY and CDR2 SMNVEV (reference sequence). The CDR3 runs 15 residues. The CDR3 loop reads CASSFRASGPNEQFF. DNA of the CDR3: TGTGCCAGCAGTTTTAGGGCTAGCGGGCCGAATGAGCAGTTCTTC.

This clone appeared a few times. The chain joins TRBV7-2 to TRBJ2-3; D is perhaps TRBD1 (5 bases). This CDR3 has 17 amino acids. V was cut by 6 bases and J by 0 bases, with 19 bases left in between. The V gene's germline CDR1 is SGHTA and CDR2 FQGNSA. Here the CDR3 DNA reads TGTGCCAGCAGACCCCCTGGGGCCTGGAGTAGCACAGATACGCAGTATTTT. It translates to CASRPPGAWSSTDTQYF.

In DNA form, the CDR3 reads TGCAGCGTTGAATGGGACAGGGGAACAGATACGCAGTATTTT. This sequence encodes CSVEWDRGTDTQYF. This chain connects TRBV29-1 to TRBJ2-3; 10 bases agree with TRBD1. Germline V gene data show CDR1 as SQVTM and CDR2 as ANQGSEA. The CDR3 length is 14 residues. The J segment lost 3 bases and the V segment lost 2 bases, leaving 2 bases of the junction unmatched.

This clone was seen more than once but under ten times. The chain links TRBV5-4 to TRBJ1-1; D is perhaps TRBD1 (5 bases). Trimming removed 4 bases from V and 5 bases from J, with 18 bases in between. CDR3 length: 15 residues. The V gene's germline CDR1 is SGHNT and CDR2 YYREEE (reference sequence). The CDR3 sequence is CASSPGGKEGTEAFF. CDR3 bases: TGTGCCAGCAGCCCTGGAGGGAAAGAGGGGACTGAAGCTTTCTTT.

J is TRBJ1-2 and V is TRBV7-2; 7 bases are shared with TRBD1. V shed 5 bases, J shed 0 bases, and the junction held 9 bases outside the gene matches. Germline V lookup: CDR1 SGHTA, CDR2 FQGNSA. CDR3 length: 16 amino acids. The CDR3 is CASSRDDRAPNYGYTF. The CDR3 coding sequence is TGTGCCAGCAGCCGCGATGACAGGGCTCCTAACTATGGCTACACCTTC.

The chain joins TRBV19 to TRBJ2-1; D is possibly TRBD1 (6 bases). Germline CDR1 reads LNHDA; CDR2 reads SQIVND (reference sequence). The CDR3 spans 13 residues. Trimming pared 7 bases from V and 9 bases from J, leaving 16 bases between. CDR3 in DNA: TGTGCCAGTACCAGGGGAGAGCTTAGTGAGCAGTTCTTC. Its translation: CASTRGELSEQFF. The complete variable domain, with remaining parts taken from reference TRBV19 and TRBJ2-1, reads DGGITQSPKYLFRKEGQNVTLSCEQNLNHDAMYWYRQDPGQGLRLIYYSQIVNDFQKGDIAEGYSVSREKKESFPLTVTSAQKNPTAFYLCASTRGELSEQFFGPGTRLTVL.

The table lists this clone with a count of one. V usage is TRBV5-8 and J usage is TRBJ2-3; D may be TRBD1 (6 bases). The CDR3 length is 15 residues. V lost 7 bases, J lost 2 bases, and 17 bases lay in between. Germline values: CDR1 SGHTS, CDR2 YDEGEE. CDR3 region: CASRRDTRNTDTQYF. The CDR3 DNA reads TGTGCCAGCCGCCGGGACACGCGTAACACAGATACGCAGTATTTT. The full variable domain, with the rest looked up from reference TRBV5-8 and TRBJ2-3, is EAGVTQSPTHLIKTRGQQATLRCSPISGHTSVYWYQQALGLGLQFLLWYDEGEERNRGNFPPRFSGRQFPNYSSELNVNALELEDSALYLCASRRDTRNTDTQYFGPGTRLTVL.

This clone was seen more than once but under ten times. The V call is TRBV6-5, the J call TRBJ2-7, with D perhaps TRBD2 (6 bases). Germline assignment: CDR1 MNHEY and CDR2 SVGAGI. The CDR3 runs 15 residues. V lost 0 bases, J lost 3 bases, and 12 bases lay in between. Written as DNA, the CDR3 is TGTGCCAGCAGTTACTCGCAGGGACTGAACTACGAGCAGTACTTC. It codes for CASSYSQGLNYEQYF.

This clone was observed a handful of times. The rearrangement links TRBV29-1 to TRBJ1-1; 8 nucleotides align to TRBD1. V lost 4 bases and J lost 6; bases outside the gene matches: 7. Germline V gene data show CDR1 as SQVTM and CDR2 as ANQGSEA. The CDR3 runs to 13 residues. The CDR3 protein is CSVGGQGMAEAFF. Here the CDR3 DNA reads TGCAGCGTTGGCGGACAGGGAATGGCTGAAGCTTTCTTT.

The chain recombines TRBV10-3 with TRBJ2-5, with 11 bases that match TRBD2. CDR1 is ENHRY, CDR2 SYGVKD, per germline. V was clipped by 0 bases and J by 4 bases; unmatched bases: 1. The CDR3 spans 15 residues. CDR3 in amino acids: CAISESTSGGETQYF. Written as DNA, the CDR3 is TGTGCCATCAGTGAGTCAACTAGCGGGGGAGAGACCCAGTACTTC.

The chain links TRBV11-3 to TRBJ1-2; a possible D gene is TRBD1 (5 bases). The CDR3 totals 16 residues. Per germline, CDR1 SGHNT and CDR2 YENEEA. V was pared by 0 bases and J by 7 bases, with 18 bases between. The CDR3 nucleotides are TGTGCCAGCAGCTTAGATCGACCCAGGGCATTCTTTGGCTACACCTTC. Amino acids: CASSLDRPRAFFGYTF.

A few counts support this clone. The sample carries other DNA sequences with the same CDR3. This chain connects TRBV5-1 to TRBJ1-2; TRBD1 matches at 8 bases. The CDR3 has 14 amino acids. Trimming cost V 3 bases and J 4 bases; bases outside gene matches: 5. Germline CDR1 reads SGHRS; CDR2 reads YFSETQ. Here the CDR3 reads CASSSGTGPYGYTF. DNA of the CDR3: TGCGCCAGCAGCTCCGGGACAGGACCCTATGGCTACACCTTC.

This chain joins TRBV6-5 and TRBJ1-5, with D unresolved. CDR3 length: 13 residues. Trimming removed 5 bases at V and 1 base at J, with 6 bases between. Germline CDR1 and CDR2: MNHEY and SVGAGI. The CDR3 protein is CASSRRSNQPQHF. CDR3 nucleotides: TGTGCCAGCAGTCGTAGAAGCAATCAGCCCCAGCATTTT.

Only one count was recorded for this clone. The chain combines TRBV4-2 with TRBJ2-1; TRBD1 aligns across 7 bases. Germline-derived CDR1 and CDR2 are LGHNA and YNFKEQ. V lost 4 bases and J lost 8; bases outside the gene matches: 5. This CDR3 has 13 amino acids. The CDR3 DNA reads TGTGCCAGCAGCCCTGACAGGGAGTATGAGCAGTTCTTC. Encoded protein: CASSPDREYEQFF.

This clone was counted a few times. Different DNA sequences within this sample yield the same CDR3. The J gene is TRBJ2-3, the V gene TRBV5-1; 7 positions agree with TRBD2. The CDR3 extends over 15 amino acids. Germline V gene lookup returns CDR1 SGHRS and CDR2 YFSETQ. The V segment lost 0 bases and the J segment 3 bases; nucleotides outside the gene matches: 4. CDR3 DNA sequence: TGCGCCAGCAGCTTGGGGACTAGTGGAACAGATACGCAGTATTTT. Translating gives CASSLGTSGTDTQYF. Supplemented by reference TRBV5-1 and TRBJ2-3, the full variable domain reads KAGVTQTPRYLIKTRGQQVTLSCSPISGHRSVSWYQQTPGQGLQFLFEYFSETQRNKGNFPGRFSGRQFSNSRSEMNVSTLELGDSALYLCASSLGTSGTDTQYFGPGTRLTVL.

The V gene is TRBV5-6, the J gene TRBJ2-7; 9 bases align to TRBD1. The germline V gene encodes CDR1 SGHDT and CDR2 YYEEEE. CDR3 length equals 15 residues. V shed 3 bases and J 3 bases; nucleotides not matched to a gene: 7. The CDR3 region is CASSYRDREDYEQYF. The CDR3, as DNA: TGTGCCAGCAGCTACAGGGACAGGGAGGACTACGAGCAGTACTTC.

This clone came up a few times. The chain recombines TRBV5-1 with TRBJ1-6, with TRBD1 identical over 8 bases. V dropped 0 bases and J dropped 1; count of bases not matched to a gene: 9. The germline CDR1 and CDR2 sequences are SGHRS and YFSETQ. The CDR3 spans 19 residues. CDR3 DNA: TGCGCCAGCAGCTTGGGATTGGGGACAGGTTCGTCCTATAATTCACCCCTCCACTTT. Its protein is CASSLGLGTGSSYNSPLHF.

In its sample, this clone was seen a few times. The rearrangement uses TRBV30 and TRBJ1-5, with 7 bases identical to TRBD1. The CDR3 contains 15 residues. V lost 3 bases to trimming and J lost 6 bases; unmatched junction nucleotides: 11. The germline V gene encodes CDR1 GTSNPN and CDR2 SVGIG (reference sequence). This CDR3 is CAWSPPGPGGQPQHF. The CDR3 region has the DNA TGTGCCTGGAGCCCCCCGGGCCCAGGGGGTCAGCCCCAGCATTTT.

The genes are TRBV19 and TRBJ2-1; possible D gene TRBD2, 5 bases. V lost 3 bases, J lost 7 bases, and 10 bases lay in between. CDR1 is LNHDA, CDR2 SQIVND, per germline (reference sequence). This CDR3 is 13 amino acids long. The CDR3 spells CASSMEVWNEQFF. The CDR3 nucleotides are TGTGCCAGTAGTATGGAGGTTTGGAATGAGCAGTTCTTC.